The clone carrying this T cell receptor beta chain came up a few times. What it binds is not known. Construction of TCR beta libraries relied on iRepertoire HTBI primers and on Arm-PCR targeting CDR3 regions. TCRdb ran MiXCR on the multiplex PCR reads and lists one entry per CDR3 protein. The profile covers about 470,000 distinct CDR3 sequences, with more than 13% appearing a single time and approximately 15% taken by the ten largest. CDR1 is LNHDA and CDR2 is SQIVND in the germline V gene (reference sequence). Trimming shortened V by 4 bases and J by 8 bases, and 14 bases separated the two germline ends. The CDR3 sequence is 13 residues long. The data belong to a study of regulatory T cells in long-lasting Graves disease. Broader study findings: Less diverse TCR repertoires were seen in persistent Graves' patients than in newly diagnosed ones.

Time point meaning: newly diagnosed GD, antithyroid drugs for less than 3 months. The TCR library was prepared using RNA isolated from PBMCs. The data also belong to a second study, concerning T cells in Graves' hyperthyroidism and ophthalmopathy.

The clonotype originates from a woman under 40 with Graves disease. This chain connects TRBV19 to TRBJ1-2; D gene uncertain. The sample here was peripheral blood mononuclear cells (PBMCs), taken at new diagnosis, from a patient treated with antithyroid drugs. DNA of the CDR3: TGTGCCAGTAGTACCCGGAGGCCGGGGGGCTACACCTTC. Residues: CASSTRRPGGYTF.